The 11 T cell receptor beta chains below were found in one sample sequenced in a study of shared clonotypes between healthy human individuals. Repertoires were generated with immunoSEQ multiplex PCR, while TCRdb's copy carries only in-frame clones and drops some. The sample includes 850,000 to 1,200,000 clones, more than 65% of them seen just once. What was sequenced was memory CD4+ T cells sorted from blood. Specified subset: CD45RA-negative fraction. The receptor source for this set is a man younger than 35 in good health.

This chain connects TRBV7-9 to TRBJ2-5, with 8 bases lining up with TRBD2. Germline lookup yields CDR1 SEHNR and CDR2 FQNEAQ (reference sequence). This CDR3 comprises 15 residues. After removal of 5 bases from V and 2 bases from J, the junction contained 7 bases not matched to a gene. CDR3 sequence (DNA): TGTGCCAGCAGCCTTGGGGGCGGGGGGCAAGAGACCCAGTACTTC. It encodes CASSLGGGGQETQYF.

The rearrangement uses TRBV10-1 and TRBJ2-1; TRBD2 matches 8 bases. Germline loops: CDR1 WNHNN, CDR2 SYGVQD (reference sequence). The CDR3 extends over 18 amino acids. V shed 4 bases and J 9 bases; nucleotides not matched to a gene: 20. In nucleotides, the CDR3 is TGCGCCAGCAGTGGAGGGGGAATGCGGGGGGCACGAATCAGTGAGCAGTTCTTC. Its protein product is CASSGGGMRGARISEQFF.

V is TRBV9 and J is TRBJ1-6; D may be TRBD1 (5 bases). This CDR3 comprises 13 residues. The V end lost 5 bases, the J end lost 9 bases, and 12 bases lay between the germline ends. The germline V gene has CDR1 SGDLS and CDR2 YYNGEE. DNA of the CDR3: TGTGCCAGCAGTAGGGGCGAGGGTTCACCCCTCCACTTT. Translated: CASSRGEGSPLHF. Filled out from reference TRBV9 and TRBJ1-6, the complete variable domain reads DSGVTQTPKHLITATGQRVTLRCSPRSGDLSVYWYQQSLDQGLQFLIQYYNGEERAKGNILERFSAQQFPDLHSELNLSSLELGDSALYFCASSRGEGSPLHFGNGTRLTVT.

This chain connects TRBV28 to TRBJ1-5; 7 bases agree with TRBD1. The CDR3 is made up of 18 amino acids. The ends lost 6 bases at V and 4 bases at J; junction bases unmatched: 18. From germline, CDR1 is MDHEN and CDR2 SYDVKM. CDR3 bases: TGTGCCAGCAGCAGACAGGGTATGCTGGTGATAAGTAATCAGCCCCAGCATTTT. Encoded protein: CASSRQGMLVISNQPQHF.

The genes are TRBV2 and TRBJ2-7, with D perhaps matching TRBD2 (6 bases). The CDR3 runs 12 residues. Germline V gene sequence: CDR1 SNHLY, CDR2 FYNNEI. The ends were cut back, 8 bases at V and 5 bases at J, with 13 bases in the middle. The CDR3 region is CASSRGFDEQYF. CDR3 sequence (DNA): TGTGCCAGCTCACGGGGGTTCGACGAGCAGTACTTC.

The J gene is TRBJ2-2, the V gene TRBV4-3; no clear D gene. Germline V gives CDR1 LGHNA, CDR2 YSLEER. V lost 4 bases to trimming and J lost 3 bases, with 3 bases between them. The CDR3 is 12 amino acids. CDR3 residues: CASSRDTGELFF. In DNA, the CDR3 is TGCGCCAGCAGCCGAGACACCGGGGAGCTGTTTTTT.

The V and J genes are TRBV30 and TRBJ1-4; D call uncertain. Trimming took off 1 base at V and 8 bases at J, with 11 bases between the two ends. The CDR3 consists of 13 residues. The germline V gene encodes CDR1 GTSNPN and CDR2 SVGIG (reference sequence). In nucleotides, the CDR3 is TGTGCCTGGAGTGGGTTAGCGGCGGAAAAACTGTTTTTT. Its protein is CAWSGLAAEKLFF.

The genes are TRBV5-1 and TRBJ2-7; tentatively, D is TRBD1 (5 bases). Germline CDR1 is SGHRS and CDR2 is YFSETQ. CDR3 length: 14 residues. V lost 4 bases to trimming and J lost 2 bases, with 13 bases between them. The CDR3 DNA reads as TGCGCCAGCAGCCGTGTATCAGGGACCTACGAGCAGTACTTC. Its translation is CASSRVSGTYEQYF.

This chain uses TRBV7-2 with TRBJ2-7, with D hard to call. The CDR3 extends over 13 amino acids. Trimming pared 1 base from V and 3 bases from J, leaving 7 bases between. Germline V lookup: CDR1 SGHTA, CDR2 FQGNSA. The CDR3 spells CASSLEWSYEQYF. CDR3 in DNA: TGTGCCAGCAGCTTAGAATGGAGCTACGAGCAGTACTTC.

The V gene is TRBV28, the J gene TRBJ2-7; no firm D call. Trimming stripped 2 bases from V and 5 bases from J, with 4 bases between. The CDR3 runs to 11 residues. The germline V gene has CDR1 MDHEN and CDR2 SYDVKM. The DNA for the CDR3 is TGTGCCAGCAGTTTAGTGAACGAGCAGTACTTC. Its translation: CASSLVNEQYF.

A single count supports this clone. CDR3: CASGTSGDTQYF. The CDR3 bases are TGTGCCAGCGGGACTAGCGGTGATACGCAGTATTTT. The V call is TRBV5-4, the J call TRBJ2-3; 11 bases match TRBD2. This CDR3 is built from 12 residues. CDR1 is SGHNT and CDR2 is YYREEE in the germline V gene (reference sequence). V was clipped by 7 bases and J by 6 bases; unmatched bases: 1.